The text below deals with one T cell receptor beta chain. Assay used: immunoSEQ multiplex PCR; TCRdb lists only in-frame clones, some missing. Found here are 400,000 to 450,000 clones, 80% to 95% of them singletons; the top ten hold more than 10%. This entry is derived from a study of Ad26.COV2.S vaccination and SARS-CoV-2 variants. At the level of the study: Intramuscularly, Ad26.COV2.S was given either once or twice, 56 days apart.

Described treatment: over 15 received Ad26.COV2.S at low or high dose, single or two shots; several received placebo; per-sample allocation not given. On day 63 after the first injection, vaccine and placebo recipients gave samples. An adult aged 18-55 years in Boston served as the donor. SARS-CoV-2 spike from the Wuhan strain was encoded by the vaccine, an Ad26 vector. The specimen comprised peripheral blood, sampled in a trial of Ad26.COV2.S vaccine versus placebo. The clonotype was recovered from a person between 18 and 65 years old who received the Ad26.COV2.S COVID-19 vaccine or a placebo.

The CDR3 region has the DNA TGCGCCAGCAGTGATTCAGGGGGCTACGAGCAGTACTTC. The encoded protein is CASSDSGGYEQYF. The chain has TRBV10-2 and TRBJ2-7, with 7 bases identical to TRBD1. CDR1 is WSHSY, CDR2 SAAADI, per germline. The CDR3 runs to 13 residues. Trimming took 3 bases from V and 3 from J; bases not matched to a gene: 2.